The rows below give T cell receptor beta chains drawn from one sample of a study of blood T cell repertoires in COVID-19. TCRdb keeps only in-frame clones here, not all; method: immunoSEQ multiplex PCR. The sample consists of around 120,000 clones, around 90% of them appearing once. Sequenced input: peripheral blood. The receptors here all came from a human donor in a cohort sampled during active COVID-19. Both conserved end residues are part of each CDR3. D genes are given only for firm matches. Not every row has a clone size; where given, it reads once, few, many or a size class.

D gene: .; clone size: .; V gene: TRBV30; J gene: TRBJ1-5; CDR3 protein: CAWSRGQASNQPQHF
D gene: TRBD1; clone size: few; V gene: TRBV28; J gene: TRBJ1-4; CDR3 protein: CASRDGQGRRSNEKLFF
D gene: .; clone size: .; V gene: TRBV28; J gene: TRBJ1-2; CDR3 protein: CASGGLNYGYTF
D gene: .; clone size: .; V gene: TRBV18; J gene: TRBJ2-1; CDR3 protein: CASSEQPSYNEQFF
D gene: .; clone size: .; V gene: TRBV2; J gene: TRBJ1-2; CDR3 protein: CASSERGSYGYTF
D gene: .; clone size: .; V gene: TRBV3-1/TRBV3-2; J gene: TRBJ2-3; CDR3 protein: CASSQASGGTQYF
D gene: .; clone size: .; V gene: TRBV7-2; J gene: TRBJ2-3; CDR3 protein: CASSPFLPTSTDTQYF
D gene: .; clone size: .; V gene: TRBV30; J gene: TRBJ1-1; CDR3 protein: CASGGGTLGTEAFF
D gene: .; clone size: .; V gene: TRBV18; J gene: TRBJ2-3; CDR3 protein: CASSRPGGDTDTQYF
D gene: .; clone size: .; V gene: TRBV9; J gene: TRBJ1-5; CDR3 protein: CASSAQGSNQPQHF
D gene: .; clone size: .; V gene: TRBV5-6; J gene: TRBJ2-2; CDR3 protein: CASSLGRKSGELFF
D gene: .; clone size: .; V gene: TRBV5-1; J gene: TRBJ2-6; CDR3 protein: CASSLDGNAGANVLTF
D gene: TRBD2; clone size: .; V gene: TRBV24-1; J gene: TRBJ2-1; CDR3 protein: CATSDFSGRTNEQFF
D gene: .; clone size: .; V gene: TRBV30; J gene: TRBJ1-2; CDR3 protein: CACPVGLSSNYGYTF
D gene: .; clone size: once; V gene: TRBV15; J gene: TRBJ1-1; CDR3 protein: CATSRENRGGSKEAFF
D gene: TRBD2; clone size: .; V gene: TRBV24-1; J gene: TRBJ2-3; CDR3 protein: CATSASGAGDTQYF
D gene: .; clone size: .; V gene: TRBV5-1; J gene: TRBJ2-7; CDR3 protein: CASSLAPGDYSYEQYF
D gene: TRBD1; clone size: .; V gene: TRBV5-1; J gene: TRBJ2-7; CDR3 protein: CASSLSTGNYEQYF
D gene: TRBD1; clone size: .; V gene: TRBV5-1; J gene: TRBJ2-1; CDR3 protein: CASSLEGQGYNEQFF
D gene: TRBD1; clone size: .; V gene: TRBV28; J gene: TRBJ2-1; CDR3 protein: CASSSEGARSYNEQFF
D gene: .; clone size: .; V gene: TRBV6-5; J gene: TRBJ2-1; CDR3 protein: CASSYSSGTYNEQFF
D gene: TRBD1; clone size: .; V gene: TRBV10-2; J gene: TRBJ2-5; CDR3 protein: CASRDRRETQYF
D gene: .; clone size: .; V gene: TRBV10-1; J gene: TRBJ2-1; CDR3 protein: CASGELHNEQFF
D gene: TRBD1; clone size: .; V gene: TRBV6-6; J gene: TRBJ2-3; CDR3 protein: CASSPGQFTDTQYF
D gene: .; clone size: once; V gene: TRBV15; J gene: TRBJ1-3; CDR3 protein: CATSRDQGGGNTIYF
D gene: TRBD1; clone size: once; V gene: TRBV5-5; J gene: TRBJ1-1; CDR3 protein: CASSLRDRVQEAEAFF
D gene: .; clone size: .; V gene: TRBV6-1; J gene: TRBJ2-6; CDR3 protein: CASSVVRTSGANVLTF
D gene: TRBD2; clone size: few; V gene: TRBV27; J gene: TRBJ2-1; CDR3 protein: CASSPQLAGGIYNEQFF
D gene: .; clone size: .; V gene: TRBV5-1; J gene: TRBJ1-4; CDR3 protein: CASSLEGQKLFF
D gene: TRBD2; clone size: .; V gene: TRBV9; J gene: TRBJ2-5; CDR3 protein: CASSLLGLAGGETQYF
D gene: TRBD1; clone size: .; V gene: TRBV18; J gene: TRBJ1-2; CDR3 protein: CASSPRTGGNYGYTF
D gene: TRBD1; clone size: .; V gene: TRBV7-9; J gene: TRBJ2-7; CDR3 protein: CASSFLVPGQGYEQYF
D gene: .; clone size: .; V gene: TRBV6-5; J gene: TRBJ1-5; CDR3 protein: CASRQTGGNQPQHF
D gene: .; clone size: once; V gene: TRBV29-1; J gene: TRBJ2-1; CDR3 protein: CSVVMQGWNEQFF
D gene: TRBD2; clone size: .; V gene: TRBV5-1; J gene: TRBJ2-5; CDR3 protein: CASSLKTSGGRGQETQYF
D gene: TRBD1; clone size: medium-sized; V gene: TRBV5-6; J gene: TRBJ1-2; CDR3 protein: CASSYWTGNNYGYTF
D gene: .; clone size: .; V gene: TRBV7-9; J gene: TRBJ1-1; CDR3 protein: CASSLITDHGAFF
D gene: TRBD2; clone size: .; V gene: TRBV7-2; J gene: TRBJ2-1; CDR3 protein: CASSLAAGEANEQFF
D gene: TRBD1; clone size: .; V gene: TRBV3-1/TRBV3-2; J gene: TRBJ2-1; CDR3 protein: CASSHRGQGARDEQFF
D gene: TRBD2; clone size: .; V gene: TRBV2; J gene: TRBJ2-7; CDR3 protein: CASRPGTSGNEQYF
D gene: .; clone size: once; V gene: TRBV5-1; J gene: TRBJ1-6; CDR3 protein: CASSPRTENNSPLHF
D gene: TRBD2; clone size: .; V gene: TRBV5-4; J gene: TRBJ2-1; CDR3 protein: CASSPSPAGPSYNEQFF
D gene: TRBD2; clone size: .; V gene: TRBV3-1/TRBV3-2; J gene: TRBJ2-7; CDR3 protein: CASAQSPSGRDEQYF
D gene: TRBD2; clone size: .; V gene: TRBV11-2; J gene: TRBJ2-1; CDR3 protein: CASSPRVAGENEQFF